This T cell receptor (beta chain) was captured by sequencing in a study of blood T cell repertoires in COVID-19. Study context: PBMCs, B-cell-depleted T cells, or T cells were the source of the cDNA or gDNA that made up the material.

The repertoire was sequenced with immunoSEQ multiplex PCR; TCRdb's copy has only in-frame clones and lacks some. The repertoire consists of 90,000 to 100,000 clones, with approximately 91% occurring once and the leading ten covering roughly 5.1%. Source material: peripheral blood. This TCR came from a man aged 55 to 70 with COVID-19, enrolled during active disease.

DNA of the CDR3: TGTGCCAGTAGTATATTAGCGGGGAACACAGATACGCAGTATTTT. This gives the protein CASSILAGNTDTQYF. The chain couples TRBV19 to TRBJ2-3, with 8 bases that match TRBD2. Germline assignment: CDR1 LNHDA and CDR2 SQIVND (reference sequence). After removal of 2 bases from V and 2 bases from J, the junction contained 3 bases not matched to a gene. The CDR3 consists of 15 residues.